The entry below describes one T cell receptor beta chain. No antigen is known for it. This record belongs to a study of T-cell reconstitution after alpha-beta-depleted transplantation in children. Broader study findings: One year after transplant, T-cell counts and diversity came mostly from newly produced T cells. The high TCRbeta diversity at day 60 in some patients came from surviving recipient T cells and thymic progenitors. About two months after transplant, alpha-beta T cells reportedly came from several hundred expanded graft clones.

It was with unique molecular identifiers that the TCRbeta library was prepared. TCRdb fed the PCR reads into MiXCR, producing one record per CDR3 protein. The sample has hundreds of thousands of distinct CDR3 sequences; approximately 7.3% are singletons. The CDR3 covers 12 residues. Trimming left V 2 bases short and J 8 bases short, with 12 bases between. From germline, CDR1 is GTSNPN and CDR2 SVGIG (reference sequence). The sequence derives from a female patient aged 2-9 years who had a stem cell transplant for Fanconi anemia, so the T cells may come from the graft donor. The genes are TRBV30 and TRBJ1-1; D not resolved. The sample in question was peripheral blood, obtained 360 days after TCRalphabeta/CD19-depleted stem cell transplant. As DNA, the CDR3 is TGTGCCTGGAGTCCAGACACCCTGGAAGCTTTCTTT. This translates into CAWSPDTLEAFF.